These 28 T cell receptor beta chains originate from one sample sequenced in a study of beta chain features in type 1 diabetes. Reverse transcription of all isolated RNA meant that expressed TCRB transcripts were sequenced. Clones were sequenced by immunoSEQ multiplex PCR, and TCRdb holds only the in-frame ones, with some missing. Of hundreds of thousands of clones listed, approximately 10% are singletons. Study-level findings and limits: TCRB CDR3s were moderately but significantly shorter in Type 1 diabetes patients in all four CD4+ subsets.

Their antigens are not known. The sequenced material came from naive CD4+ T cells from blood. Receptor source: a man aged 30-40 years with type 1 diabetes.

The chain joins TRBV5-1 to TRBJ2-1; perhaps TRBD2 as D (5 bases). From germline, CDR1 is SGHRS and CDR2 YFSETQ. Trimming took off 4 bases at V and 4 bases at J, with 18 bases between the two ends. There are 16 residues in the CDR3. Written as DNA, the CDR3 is TGCGCCAGCAGCAAGATCACTAGGGCGGGTTACAATGAGCAGTTCTTC. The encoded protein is CASSKITRAGYNEQFF. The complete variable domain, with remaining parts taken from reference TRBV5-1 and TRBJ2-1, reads KAGVTQTPRYLIKTRGQQVTLSCSPISGHRSVSWYQQTPGQGLQFLFEYFSETQRNKGNFPGRFSGRQFSNSRSEMNVSTLELGDSALYLCASSKITRAGYNEQFFGPGTRLTVL.

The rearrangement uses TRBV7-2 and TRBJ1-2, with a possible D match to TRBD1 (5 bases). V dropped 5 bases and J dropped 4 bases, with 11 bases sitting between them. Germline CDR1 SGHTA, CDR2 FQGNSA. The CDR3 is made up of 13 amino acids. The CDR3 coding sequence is TGTGCCAGCAGCGCTCAGGGCTTCTATGGCTACACCTTC. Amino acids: CASSAQGFYGYTF.

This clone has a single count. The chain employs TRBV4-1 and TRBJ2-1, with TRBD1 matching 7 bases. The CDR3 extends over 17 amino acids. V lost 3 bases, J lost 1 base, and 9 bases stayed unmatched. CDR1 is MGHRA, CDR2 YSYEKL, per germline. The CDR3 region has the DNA TGCGCCAGCAGCCAGTCCTCAGGGGGTCGGTCCTACAATGAGCAGTTCTTC. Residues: CASSQSSGGRSYNEQFF.

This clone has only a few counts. The CDR3 protein is CASSLSSARADTQYF. CDR3 sequence (DNA): TGTGCCAGCAGCTTAAGTTCGGCTCGGGCAGATACGCAGTATTTT. V and J are TRBV9 and TRBJ2-3; no clear D gene. V was shortened by 4 bases and J by 4 bases, with 16 bases between the two germline ends. Germline V gene data show CDR1 as SGDLS and CDR2 as YYNGEE. This CDR3 has 15 amino acids.

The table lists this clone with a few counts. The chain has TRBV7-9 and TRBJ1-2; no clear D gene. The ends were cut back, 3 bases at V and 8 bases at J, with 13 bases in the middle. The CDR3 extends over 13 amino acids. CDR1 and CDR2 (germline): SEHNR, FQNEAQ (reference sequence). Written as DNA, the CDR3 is TGTGCCAGCAGCTTCGGTCAACCCACCGGCTACACCTTC. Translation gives CASSFGQPTGYTF.

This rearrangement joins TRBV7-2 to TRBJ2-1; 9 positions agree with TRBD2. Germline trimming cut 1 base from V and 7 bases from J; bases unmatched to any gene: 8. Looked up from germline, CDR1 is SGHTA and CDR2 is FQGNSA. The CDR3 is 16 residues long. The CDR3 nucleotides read TGTGCCAGCAGCTTAGGAGGGCGGGGGGGCCGGAATGAGCAGTTCTTC. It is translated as CASSLGGRGGRNEQFF.

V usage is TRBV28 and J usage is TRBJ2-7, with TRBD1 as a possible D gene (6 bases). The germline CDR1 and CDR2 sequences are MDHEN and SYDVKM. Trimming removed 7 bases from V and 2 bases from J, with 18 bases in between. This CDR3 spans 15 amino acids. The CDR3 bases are TGTGCCAGCACGCTCAGGGGCCGTTCAACCTACGAGCAGTACTTC. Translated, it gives CASTLRGRSTYEQYF.

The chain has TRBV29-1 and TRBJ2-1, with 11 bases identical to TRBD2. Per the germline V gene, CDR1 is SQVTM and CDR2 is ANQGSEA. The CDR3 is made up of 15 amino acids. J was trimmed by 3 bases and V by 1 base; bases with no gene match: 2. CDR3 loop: CSVEGLAGSYNEQFF. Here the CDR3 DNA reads TGCAGCGTTGAAGGACTAGCGGGAAGCTACAATGAGCAGTTCTTC.

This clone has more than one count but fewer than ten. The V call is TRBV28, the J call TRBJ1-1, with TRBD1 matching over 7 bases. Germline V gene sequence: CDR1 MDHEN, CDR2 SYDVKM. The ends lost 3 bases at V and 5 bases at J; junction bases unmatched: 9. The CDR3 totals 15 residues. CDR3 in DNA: TGTGCCAGCAGTTTGAACCCGGGACAGAAGACTGAAGCTTTCTTT. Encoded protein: CASSLNPGQKTEAFF.

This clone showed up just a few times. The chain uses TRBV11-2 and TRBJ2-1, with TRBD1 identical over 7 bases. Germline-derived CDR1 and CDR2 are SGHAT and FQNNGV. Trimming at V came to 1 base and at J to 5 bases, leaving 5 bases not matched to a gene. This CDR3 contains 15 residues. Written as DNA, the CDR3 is TGTGCCAGCAGCTTAGGGACAGGTAGTCACAATGAGCAGTTCTTC. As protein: CASSLGTGSHNEQFF.

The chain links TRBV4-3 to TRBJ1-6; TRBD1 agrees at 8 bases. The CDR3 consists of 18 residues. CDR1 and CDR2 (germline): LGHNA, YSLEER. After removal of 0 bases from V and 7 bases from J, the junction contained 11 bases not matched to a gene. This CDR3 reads CASSQELLLGTGNSPLHF. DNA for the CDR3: TGCGCCAGCAGCCAAGAGCTGTTGTTAGGGACAGGAAATTCACCCCTCCACTTT.

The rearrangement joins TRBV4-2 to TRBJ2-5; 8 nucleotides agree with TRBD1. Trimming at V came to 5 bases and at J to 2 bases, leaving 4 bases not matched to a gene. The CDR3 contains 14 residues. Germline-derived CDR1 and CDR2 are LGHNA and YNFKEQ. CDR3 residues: CASSADRAQETQYF. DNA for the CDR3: TGTGCCAGCAGCGCGGACAGGGCACAAGAGACCCAGTACTTC.

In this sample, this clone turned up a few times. The CDR3 DNA reads as TGTGCCAGCAGCCCATGGGGACAGGGAATAAGGCCCTACAATGAGCAGTTCTTC. Residues: CASSPWGQGIRPYNEQFF. This rearrangement joins TRBV13 to TRBJ2-1; TRBD1 matches 9 bases. With V trimmed by 5 bases and J by 2 bases, 13 bases remained unmatched. The CDR3 runs to 18 residues. Germline V gene lookup returns CDR1 PRHDT and CDR2 FYEKMQ (reference sequence).

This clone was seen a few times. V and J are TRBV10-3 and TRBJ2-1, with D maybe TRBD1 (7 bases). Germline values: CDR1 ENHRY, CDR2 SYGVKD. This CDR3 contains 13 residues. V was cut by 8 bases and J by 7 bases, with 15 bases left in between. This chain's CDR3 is CAISPTGTNEQFF. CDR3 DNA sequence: TGTGCCATCTCCCCGACAGGGACTAATGAGCAGTTCTTC.

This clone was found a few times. CDR3 bases: TGTGCCACAGCGGACAGGTGGAACACTGAAGCTTTCTTT. The encoded protein is CATADRWNTEAFF. The chain links TRBV19 to TRBJ1-1, with TRBD1 identical over 7 bases. From germline, CDR1 is LNHDA and CDR2 SQIVND (reference sequence). Germline trimming cut 10 bases from V and 1 base from J; bases unmatched to any gene: 6. This CDR3 contains 13 residues. The complete variable domain, with remaining parts taken from reference TRBV19 and TRBJ1-1, reads DGGITQSPKYLFRKEGQNVTLSCEQNLNHDAMYWYRQDPGQGLRLIYYSQIVNDFQKGDIAEGYSVSREKKESFPLTVTSAQKNPTAFYLCATADRWNTEAFFGQGTRLTVV.

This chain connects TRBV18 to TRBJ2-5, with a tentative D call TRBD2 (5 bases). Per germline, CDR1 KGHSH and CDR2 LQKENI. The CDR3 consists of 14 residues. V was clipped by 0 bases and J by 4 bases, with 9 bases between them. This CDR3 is CASSPPEDRETQYF. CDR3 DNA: TGTGCCAGCTCACCACCGGAGGACCGAGAGACCCAGTACTTC.

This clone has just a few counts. The CDR3 loop reads CASSVRPGLAGRTDTQYF. DNA for the CDR3: TGCGCCAGCAGCGTCCGCCCGGGACTAGCGGGGCGCACAGATACGCAGTATTTT. The chain carries TRBV5-1 and TRBJ2-3, with TRBD2 matching over 13 bases. Germline CDR1 SGHRS, CDR2 YFSETQ. V was clipped by 4 bases and J by 1 base; unmatched bases: 9. The CDR3 length is 18 residues.

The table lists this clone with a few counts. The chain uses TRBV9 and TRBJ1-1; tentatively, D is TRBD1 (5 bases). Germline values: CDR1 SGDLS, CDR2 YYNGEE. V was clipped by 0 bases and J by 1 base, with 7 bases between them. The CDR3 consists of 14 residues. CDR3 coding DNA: TGTGCCAGCAGCGTAGTAGGACAGAACACTGAAGCTTTCTTT. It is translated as CASSVVGQNTEAFF.

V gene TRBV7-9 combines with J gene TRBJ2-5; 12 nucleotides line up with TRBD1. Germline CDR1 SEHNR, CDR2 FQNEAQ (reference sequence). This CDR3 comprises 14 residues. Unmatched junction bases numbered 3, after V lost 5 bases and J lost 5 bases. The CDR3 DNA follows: TGTGCCAGCAGCCCGGGACAGGGGGCGGAGACCCAGTACTTC. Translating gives CASSPGQGAETQYF.

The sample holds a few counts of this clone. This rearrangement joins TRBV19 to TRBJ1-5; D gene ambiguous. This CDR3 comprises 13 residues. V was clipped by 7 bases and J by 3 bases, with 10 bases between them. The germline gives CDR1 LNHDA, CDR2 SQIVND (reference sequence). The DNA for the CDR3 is TGTGCCAGTACGCGGCAGATCAATCAGCCCCAGCATTTT. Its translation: CASTRQINQPQHF.

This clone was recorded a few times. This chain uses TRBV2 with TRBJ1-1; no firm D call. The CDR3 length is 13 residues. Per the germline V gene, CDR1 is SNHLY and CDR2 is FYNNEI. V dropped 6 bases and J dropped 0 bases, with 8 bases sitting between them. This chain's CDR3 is CASSGGMNTEAFF. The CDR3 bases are TGTGCCAGCAGCGGCGGCATGAACACTGAAGCTTTCTTT. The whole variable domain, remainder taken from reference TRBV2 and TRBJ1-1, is EPEVTQTPSHQVTQMGQEVILRCVPISNHLYFYWYRQILGQKVEFLVSFYNNEISEKSEIFDDQFSVERPDGSNFTLKIRSTKLEDSAMYFCASSGGMNTEAFFGQGTRLTVV.

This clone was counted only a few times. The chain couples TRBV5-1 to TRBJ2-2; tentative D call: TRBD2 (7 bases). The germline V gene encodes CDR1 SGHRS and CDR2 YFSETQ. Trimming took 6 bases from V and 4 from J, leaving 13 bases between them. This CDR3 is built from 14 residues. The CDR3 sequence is CASKAGAPTGELFF. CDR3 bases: TGCGCCAGCAAGGCGGGGGCTCCCACCGGGGAGCTGTTTTTT. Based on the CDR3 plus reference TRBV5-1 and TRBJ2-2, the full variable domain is KAGVTQTPRYLIKTRGQQVTLSCSPISGHRSVSWYQQTPGQGLQFLFEYFSETQRNKGNFPGRFSGRQFSNSRSEMNVSTLELGDSALYLCASKAGAPTGELFFGEGSRLTVL.

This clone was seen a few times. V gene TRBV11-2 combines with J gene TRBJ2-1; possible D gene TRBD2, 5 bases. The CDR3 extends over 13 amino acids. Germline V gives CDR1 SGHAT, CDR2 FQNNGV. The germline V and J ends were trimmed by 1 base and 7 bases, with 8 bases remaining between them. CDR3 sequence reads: CASSLGGWNEQFF. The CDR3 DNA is TGTGCCAGCAGCTTAGGAGGGTGGAATGAGCAGTTCTTC.

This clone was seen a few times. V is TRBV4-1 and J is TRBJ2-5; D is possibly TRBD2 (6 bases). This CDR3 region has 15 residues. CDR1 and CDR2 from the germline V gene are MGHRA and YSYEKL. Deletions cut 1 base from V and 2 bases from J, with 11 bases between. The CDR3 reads CASSQVGSGQETQYF. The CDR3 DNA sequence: TGCGCCAGCAGCCAAGTCGGTAGCGGACAAGAGACCCAGTACTTC.

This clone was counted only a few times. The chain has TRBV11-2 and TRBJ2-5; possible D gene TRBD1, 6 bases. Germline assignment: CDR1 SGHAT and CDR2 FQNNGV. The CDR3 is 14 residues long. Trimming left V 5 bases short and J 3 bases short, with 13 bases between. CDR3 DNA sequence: TGTGCCAGCAGCACCACAGGGTACGAAGAGACCCAGTACTTC. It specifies CASSTTGYEETQYF.

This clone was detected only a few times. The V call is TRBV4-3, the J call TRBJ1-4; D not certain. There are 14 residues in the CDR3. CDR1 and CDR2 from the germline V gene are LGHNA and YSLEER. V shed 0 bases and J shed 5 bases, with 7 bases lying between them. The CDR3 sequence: CASSQDLENEKLFF. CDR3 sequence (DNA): TGCGCCAGCAGCCAAGATTTAGAAAATGAAAAACTGTTTTTT.

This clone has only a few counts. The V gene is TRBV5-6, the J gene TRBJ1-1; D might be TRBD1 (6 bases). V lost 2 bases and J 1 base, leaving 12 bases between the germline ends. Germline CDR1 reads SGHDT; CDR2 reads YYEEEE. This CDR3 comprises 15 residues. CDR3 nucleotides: TGTGCCAGCAGCTTACAGGGATTGGGGAACACTGAAGCTTTCTTT. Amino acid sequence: CASSLQGLGNTEAFF.

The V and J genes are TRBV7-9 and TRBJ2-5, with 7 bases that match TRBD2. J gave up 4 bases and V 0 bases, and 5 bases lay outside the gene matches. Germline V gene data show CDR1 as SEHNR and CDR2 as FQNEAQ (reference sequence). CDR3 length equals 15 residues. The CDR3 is CASSLAPGRPETQYF. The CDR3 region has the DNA TGTGCCAGCAGCTTAGCCCCCGGGAGGCCAGAGACCCAGTACTTC.